Reported below is one TCR beta chain. Antigen: not known. This specimen belongs to a study of OX40 agonist ivuxolimab in advanced cancers. About the research overall: Patients received the agonistic anti-OX40 (CD134) antibody ivuxolimab. Across the patients, intravenous ivuxolimab was delivered every 2 weeks at 0.01 to 10 mg/kg.

The study's findings and limits: The investigators did not determine what antigen specificity the expanded peripheral T cells had.

Profiling relied on immunoSEQ multiplex PCR, and the TCRdb table lists in-frame clones only, not all of them. This table holds tens of thousands of clones, around 81% found once. Autoimmune disease history or systemic immunosuppression barred patients. The CDR3 covers 16 residues. The germline gives CDR1 SGHNT, CDR2 YYREEE (reference sequence). V shed 4 bases, J shed 0 bases, and the junction held 6 bases outside the gene matches. This receptor was taken from an adult with an advanced solid tumor such as melanoma, head and neck, liver or kidney cancer. The material was CD4+ or CD8+ T cells sorted from blood, obtained in a trial of the OX40 agonist ivuxolimab. The rearrangement joins TRBV5-4 to TRBJ1-5; 8 positions match TRBD1. The CDR3 reads CASSATGGDSNQPQHF. CDR3 DNA: TGTGCCAGCAGCGCCACAGGGGGGGATAGCAATCAGCCCCAGCATTTT.